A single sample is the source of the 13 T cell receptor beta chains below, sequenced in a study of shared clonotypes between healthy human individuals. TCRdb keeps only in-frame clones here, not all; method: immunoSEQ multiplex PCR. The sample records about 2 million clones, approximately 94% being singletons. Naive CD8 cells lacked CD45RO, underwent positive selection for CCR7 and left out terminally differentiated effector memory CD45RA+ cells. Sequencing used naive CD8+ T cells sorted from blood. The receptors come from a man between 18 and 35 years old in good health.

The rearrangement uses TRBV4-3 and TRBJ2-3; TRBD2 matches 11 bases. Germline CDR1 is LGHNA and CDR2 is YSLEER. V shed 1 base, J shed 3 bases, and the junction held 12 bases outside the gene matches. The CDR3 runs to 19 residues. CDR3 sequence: CASSQGILLAGVVTDTQYF. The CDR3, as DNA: TGCGCCAGCAGCCAAGGGATTTTACTAGCGGGAGTGGTAACAGATACGCAGTATTTT.

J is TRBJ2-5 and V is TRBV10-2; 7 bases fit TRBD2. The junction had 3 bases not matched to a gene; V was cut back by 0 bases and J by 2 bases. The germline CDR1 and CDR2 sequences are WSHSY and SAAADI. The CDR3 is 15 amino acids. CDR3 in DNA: TGCGCCAGCAGTGAGTCTAGCGGGCTACAAGAGACCCAGTACTTC. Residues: CASSESSGLQETQYF.

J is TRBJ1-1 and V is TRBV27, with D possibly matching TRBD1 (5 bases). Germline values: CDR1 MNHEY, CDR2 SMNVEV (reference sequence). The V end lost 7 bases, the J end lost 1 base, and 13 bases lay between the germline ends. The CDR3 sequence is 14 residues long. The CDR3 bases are TGTGCCAGCACTCCTGACAGTACGAACACTGAAGCTTTCTTT. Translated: CASTPDSTNTEAFF.

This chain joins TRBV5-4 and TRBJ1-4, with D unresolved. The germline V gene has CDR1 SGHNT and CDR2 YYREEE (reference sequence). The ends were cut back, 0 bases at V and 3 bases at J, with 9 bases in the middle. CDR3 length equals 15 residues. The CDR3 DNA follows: TGTGCCAGCAGCTTGGCCCCCGGACCTAATGAAAAACTGTTTTTT. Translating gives CASSLAPGPNEKLFF. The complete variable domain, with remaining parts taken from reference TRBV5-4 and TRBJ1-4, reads ETGVTQSPTHLIKTRGQQVTLRCSSQSGHNTVSWYQQALGQGPQFIFQYYREEENGRGNFPPRFSGLQFPNYSSELNVNALELDDSALYLCASSLAPGPNEKLFFGSGTQLSVL.

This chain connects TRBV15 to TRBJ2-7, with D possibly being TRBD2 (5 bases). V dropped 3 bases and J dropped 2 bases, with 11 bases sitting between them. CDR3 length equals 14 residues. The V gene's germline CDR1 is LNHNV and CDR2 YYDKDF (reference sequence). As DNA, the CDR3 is TGTGCCACCAGCAGCCCGGGATCAGCCTACGAGCAGTACTTC. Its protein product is CATSSPGSAYEQYF. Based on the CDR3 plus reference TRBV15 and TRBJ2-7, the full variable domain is DAMVIQNPRYQVTQFGKPVTLSCSQTLNHNVMYWYQQKSSQAPKLLFHYYDKDFNNEADTPDNFQSRRPNTSFCFLDIRSPGLGDTAMYLCATSSPGSAYEQYFGPGTRLTVT.

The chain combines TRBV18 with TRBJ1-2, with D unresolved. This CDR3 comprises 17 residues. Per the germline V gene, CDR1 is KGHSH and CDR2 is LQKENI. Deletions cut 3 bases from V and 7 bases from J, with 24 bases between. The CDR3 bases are TGTGCCAGCTCACCCTTTGTACGCGGGGAAGAAAGCTTTGGCTACACCTTC. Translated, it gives CASSPFVRGEESFGYTF.

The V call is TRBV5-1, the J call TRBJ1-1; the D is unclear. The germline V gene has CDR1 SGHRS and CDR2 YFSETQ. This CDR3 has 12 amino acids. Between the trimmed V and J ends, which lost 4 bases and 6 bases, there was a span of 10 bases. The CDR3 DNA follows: TGCGCCAGCAGCGGGTTAAAGGCTGAAGCTTTCTTT. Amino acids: CASSGLKAEAFF.

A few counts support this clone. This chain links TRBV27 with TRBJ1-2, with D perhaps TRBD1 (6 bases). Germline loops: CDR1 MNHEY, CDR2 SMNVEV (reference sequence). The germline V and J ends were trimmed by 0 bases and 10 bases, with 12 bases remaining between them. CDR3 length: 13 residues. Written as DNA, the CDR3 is TGTGCCAGCAGTTTATCCCCGACAGGCGACTACACCTTC. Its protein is CASSLSPTGDYTF.

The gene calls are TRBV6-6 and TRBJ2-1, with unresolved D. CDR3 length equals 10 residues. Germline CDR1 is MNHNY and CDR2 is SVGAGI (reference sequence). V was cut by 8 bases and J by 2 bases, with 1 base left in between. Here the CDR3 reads CASAYNEQFF. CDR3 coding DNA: TGTGCCAGCGCCTACAATGAGCAGTTCTTC.

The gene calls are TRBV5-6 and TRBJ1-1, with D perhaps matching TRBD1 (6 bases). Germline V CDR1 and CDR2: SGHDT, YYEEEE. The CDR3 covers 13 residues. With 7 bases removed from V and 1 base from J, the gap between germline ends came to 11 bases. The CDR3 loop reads CASEGGSNTEAFF. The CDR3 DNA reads TGTGCCAGCGAGGGGGGATCGAACACTGAAGCTTTCTTT.

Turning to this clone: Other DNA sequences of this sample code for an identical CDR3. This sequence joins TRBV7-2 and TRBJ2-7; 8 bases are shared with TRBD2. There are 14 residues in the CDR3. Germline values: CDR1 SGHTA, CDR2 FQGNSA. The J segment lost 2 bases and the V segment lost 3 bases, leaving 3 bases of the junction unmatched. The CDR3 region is CASSFYGGAYEQYF. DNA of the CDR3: TGTGCCAGCAGCTTTTACGGGGGGGCCTACGAGCAGTACTTC.

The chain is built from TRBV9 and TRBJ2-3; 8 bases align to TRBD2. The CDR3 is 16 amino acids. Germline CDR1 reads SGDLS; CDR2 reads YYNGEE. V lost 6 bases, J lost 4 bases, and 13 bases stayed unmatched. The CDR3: CASTPGLVGGADTQYF. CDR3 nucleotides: TGTGCCAGCACCCCGGGACTAGTCGGGGGAGCAGATACGCAGTATTTT.

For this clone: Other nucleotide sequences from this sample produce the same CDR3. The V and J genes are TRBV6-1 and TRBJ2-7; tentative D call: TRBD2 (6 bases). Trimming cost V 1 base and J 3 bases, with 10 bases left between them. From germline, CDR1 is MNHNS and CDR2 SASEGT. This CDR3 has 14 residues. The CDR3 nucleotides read TGTGCCAGCAGTGAAGGCTTGGGGGGCTACGAGCAGTACTTC. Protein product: CASSEGLGGYEQYF.